This T cell receptor beta chain comes out of a study of cytomegalovirus exposure and HLA in healthy donors. Looking at the study overall: Most genotyped donors, 65% to 85% of 350 to 500, had Caucasian-associated genetic ancestry. General study findings and limits: An apparent linkage of common viral pathogens to several of the most significant clusters emerged in a later analysis. The study put 150 to 200 TCR beta chains on its list as cytomegalovirus-associated. Clonal expansion was found to be greater in HLA-associated TCR beta chains than in equally common others in a later analysis.

CDR1 SGDLS and CDR2 YYNGEE come from the germline V gene. This CDR3 region has 14 residues. The V end was cut by 0 bases, the J end by 3 bases, with 7 bases between. On this clone itself: Its specificity is not known.

PCR primers comprised 60 Vbeta and 13 Jbeta primers. Libraries were prepared by immunoSEQ multiplex PCR; TCRdb keeps only in-frame clonotypes and omits some of them. The sample has around 150,000 clones, around 80% seen once. V and J are TRBV9 and TRBJ2-1; D gene uncertain. Material for sequencing was PBMCs. The sequence derives from a woman aged 40 to 55 in good health and CMV-seropositive. The CDR3 DNA reads TGTGCCAGCAGCGTAGTCCCCAACTACAATGAGCAGTTCTTC. Amino acids: CASSVVPNYNEQFF.